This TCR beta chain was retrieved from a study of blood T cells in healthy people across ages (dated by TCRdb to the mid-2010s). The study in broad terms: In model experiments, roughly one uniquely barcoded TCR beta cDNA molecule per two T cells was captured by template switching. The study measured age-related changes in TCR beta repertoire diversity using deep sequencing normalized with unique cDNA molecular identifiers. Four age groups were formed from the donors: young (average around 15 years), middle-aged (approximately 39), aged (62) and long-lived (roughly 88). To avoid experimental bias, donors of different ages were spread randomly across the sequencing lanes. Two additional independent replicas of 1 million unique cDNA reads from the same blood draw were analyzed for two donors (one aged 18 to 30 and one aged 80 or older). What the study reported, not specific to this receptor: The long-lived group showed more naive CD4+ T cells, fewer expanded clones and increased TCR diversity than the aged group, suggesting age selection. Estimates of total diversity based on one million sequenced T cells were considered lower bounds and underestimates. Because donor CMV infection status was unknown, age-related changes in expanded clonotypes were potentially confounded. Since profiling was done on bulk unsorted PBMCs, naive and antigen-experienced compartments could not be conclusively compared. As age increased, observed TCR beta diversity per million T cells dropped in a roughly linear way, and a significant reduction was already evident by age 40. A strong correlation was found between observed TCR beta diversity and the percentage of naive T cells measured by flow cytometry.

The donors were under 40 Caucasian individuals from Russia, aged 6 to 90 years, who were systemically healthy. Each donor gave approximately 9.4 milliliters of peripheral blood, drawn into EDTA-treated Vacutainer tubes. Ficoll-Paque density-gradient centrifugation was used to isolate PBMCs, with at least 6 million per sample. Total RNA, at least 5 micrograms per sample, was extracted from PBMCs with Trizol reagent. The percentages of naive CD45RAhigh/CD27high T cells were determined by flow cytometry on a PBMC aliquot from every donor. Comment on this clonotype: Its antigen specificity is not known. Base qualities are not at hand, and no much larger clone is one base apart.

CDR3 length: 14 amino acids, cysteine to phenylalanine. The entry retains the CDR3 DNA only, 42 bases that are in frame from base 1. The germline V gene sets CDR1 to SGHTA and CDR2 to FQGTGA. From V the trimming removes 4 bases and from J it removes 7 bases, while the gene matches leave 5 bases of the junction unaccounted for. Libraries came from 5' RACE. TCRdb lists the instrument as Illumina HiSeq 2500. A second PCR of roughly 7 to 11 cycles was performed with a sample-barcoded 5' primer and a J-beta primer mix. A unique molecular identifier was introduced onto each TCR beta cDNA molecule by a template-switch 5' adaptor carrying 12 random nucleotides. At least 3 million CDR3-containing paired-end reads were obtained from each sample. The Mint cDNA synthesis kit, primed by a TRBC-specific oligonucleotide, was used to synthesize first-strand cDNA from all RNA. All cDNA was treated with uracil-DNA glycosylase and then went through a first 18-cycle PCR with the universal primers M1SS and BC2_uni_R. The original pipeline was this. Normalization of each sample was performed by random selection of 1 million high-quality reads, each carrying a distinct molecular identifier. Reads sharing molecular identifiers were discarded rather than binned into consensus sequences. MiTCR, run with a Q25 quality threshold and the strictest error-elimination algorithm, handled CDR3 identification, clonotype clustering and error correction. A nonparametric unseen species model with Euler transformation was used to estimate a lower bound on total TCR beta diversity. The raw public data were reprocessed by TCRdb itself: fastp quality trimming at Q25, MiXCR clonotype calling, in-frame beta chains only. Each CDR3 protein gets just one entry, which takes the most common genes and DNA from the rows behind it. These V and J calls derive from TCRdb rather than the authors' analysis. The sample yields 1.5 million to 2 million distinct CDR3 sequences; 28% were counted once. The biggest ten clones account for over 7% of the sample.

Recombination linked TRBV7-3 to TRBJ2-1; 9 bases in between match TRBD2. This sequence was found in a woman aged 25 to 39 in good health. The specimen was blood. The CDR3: CASSSTAGGNEQFF. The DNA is TGTGCCAGCAGCTCCACAGCGGGGGGAAATGAGCAGTTCTTC.